The 10 T cell receptor beta chains in this list originate from one sample, sequenced in a study of CD8 T cells in Susac syndrome. Reverse transcription used about 0.45 to 1 ug RNA and random hexamers. TCRdb reprocessed the immunoSEQ multiplex PCR reads with MiXCR, giving one entry per CDR3 protein. The sample consists of about 130,000 distinct CDR3 sequences, under 95% of them appearing once. The sample consisted of CD8+ T cells from PBMCs. The receptors come from a human donor with multiple sclerosis.

This rearrangement joins TRBV6-5 to TRBJ1-1, with no clear D. The CDR3 sequence is 12 residues long. Looked up from germline, CDR1 is MNHEY and CDR2 is SVGAGI. The ends were cut back, 2 bases at V and 1 base at J, with 2 bases in the middle. The DNA of the CDR3 is TGTGCCAGCAGTTACCAGAACACTGAAGCTTTCTTT. Amino acids: CASSYQNTEAFF.

This clonotype is a singleton in its sample. The gene calls are TRBV4-3 and TRBJ2-7; D not certain. CDR1 and CDR2 from the germline V gene are LGHNA and YSLEER. Trimming removed 0 bases at V and 0 bases at J, with 15 bases between. The CDR3 is made up of 17 amino acids. Here the CDR3 DNA reads TGCGCCAGCAGCCAAGATCAATCGACTTCCTTCTCCTACGAGCAGTACTTC. Translating it yields CASSQDQSTSFSYEQYF.

The chain recombines TRBV5-5 with TRBJ1-5; D not certain. CDR1 SGHKS and CDR2 YYEKEE come from the germline V gene (reference sequence). The CDR3 totals 16 residues. V gave up 4 bases and J gave up 5 bases, with 19 bases separating them. The CDR3 coding sequence is TGTGCCAGCAGCCTGTCGTCAGCAACTTATTATCAGCCCCAGCATTTT. As protein: CASSLSSATYYQPQHF.

The chain recombines TRBV7-9 with TRBJ2-7; 9 nucleotides agree with TRBD2. This CDR3 is 15 amino acids long. The V gene's germline CDR1 is SEHNR and CDR2 FQNEAQ (reference sequence). The V and J ends lost 3 bases and 4 bases, in that order; junction bases with no gene match: 7. For the CDR3, the DNA is TGTGCCAGCAGCTTGGGGACTAGCTTACGGTACGAGCAGTACTTC. Amino acids: CASSLGTSLRYEQYF.

The CDR3 loop is CASSLGRTANEKLFF. In DNA, the CDR3 is TGTGCCAGCAGTTTGGGGCGGACAGCAAATGAAAAACTGTTTTTT. The chain is built from TRBV27 and TRBJ1-4, with TRBD1 as a possible D gene (6 bases). CDR1 and CDR2 from the germline V gene are MNHEY and SMNVEV (reference sequence). Trimming took off 3 bases at V and 5 bases at J, with 13 bases between the two ends. The CDR3 extends over 15 amino acids.

The chain is built from TRBV7-9 and TRBJ2-2; the match to TRBD2 covers 14 bases. With V trimmed by 5 bases and J by 3 bases, 8 bases remained unmatched. CDR3 length: 18 amino acids. The germline V gene encodes CDR1 SEHNR and CDR2 FQNEAQ (reference sequence). DNA of the CDR3: TGTGCCAGCAGCGAGGGACTAGCGGGAGAAGGTGACACCGGGGAGCTGTTTTTT. Its protein product is CASSEGLAGEGDTGELFF.

J is TRBJ1-2 and V is TRBV19; tentatively, D is TRBD1 (6 bases). There are 14 residues in the CDR3. The V gene's germline CDR1 is LNHDA and CDR2 SQIVND (reference sequence). Between the trimmed V and J ends, which lost 9 bases and 3 bases, there was a span of 17 bases. CDR3 sequence: CASTPDSYDYGYTF. The DNA of the CDR3 is TGTGCCAGCACGCCGGACAGCTATGACTATGGCTACACCTTC.

J is TRBJ2-1 and V is TRBV6-2 or TRBV6-3, with 8 bases aligning to TRBD2. V dropped 3 bases and J dropped 5; count of bases not matched to a gene: 9. From germline, CDR1 is MNHEY and CDR2 SVGEGT. The CDR3 length is 16 residues. The CDR3 DNA is TGTGCCAGCAGTTATGGATGGGTAGCGGGGCACAATGAGCAGTTCTTC. It specifies CASSYGWVAGHNEQFF.

The V call is TRBV24-1, the J call TRBJ2-1; 7 bases are shared with TRBD2. The length of the CDR3 is 16 residues. CDR1 is KGHDR and CDR2 is SFDVKD in the germline V gene. V shed 2 bases, J shed 9 bases, and the junction held 12 bases outside the gene matches. Here the CDR3 DNA reads TGTGCCACCAGTGATTCATCACCGGGACTACGGCCTGAGCAGTTCTTC. This sequence encodes CATSDSSPGLRPEQFF.

V is TRBV10-3 and J is TRBJ2-7, with D perhaps matching TRBD2 (5 bases). The CDR3 loop spans 16 amino acids. From germline, CDR1 is ENHRY and CDR2 SYGVKD. V was clipped by 0 bases and J by 3 bases, with 15 bases between them. The CDR3 reads CAISESAVSGIYEQYF. CDR3 bases: TGTGCCATCAGTGAGTCCGCGGTATCGGGGATCTACGAGCAGTACTTC.